This T cell receptor beta chain originates from a study of Ad26.COV2.S vaccination and SARS-CoV-2 variants. As for treatment: around 19 received Ad26.COV2.S at low or high dose, single or two shots; several received placebo; per-sample allocation not given. Sampling was performed 63 days after the first vaccine or placebo injection. Aged 18-55 years, donor was enrolled in Boston in the early 2020s. After removal of 4 bases from V and 2 bases from J, the junction contained 16 bases not matched to a gene. Germline CDR1 is SGHRS and CDR2 is YFSETQ. The CDR3 contains 18 residues. Notes on this clone: Its target is not known.

TCRdb keeps only in-frame clones here, not all; method: immunoSEQ multiplex PCR. This sample has 300,000 to 350,000 clones, with 85% to 90% found just once. Broader study findings: Possibly, TCR breadth and depth analyses underestimated total T cell responses.

The chain links TRBV5-1 to TRBJ2-3, with 7 nucleotides matching TRBD1. The clonotype comes from a person aged 18 to 65 who received the Ad26.COV2.S COVID-19 vaccine or a placebo. This specimen consisted of peripheral blood, obtained in a trial of Ad26.COV2.S vaccine versus placebo. CDR3 residues: CASSPRDSYFAHTDTQYF. The DNA of the CDR3 is TGCGCCAGCAGCCCCCGGGACAGTTACTTTGCACACACAGATACGCAGTATTTT.